Each of the 32 T cell receptor beta chains below was sequenced from the same sample in a study of CD8 T cells in ankylosing spondylitis. Notes on the study in general: What appeared characteristic of ankylosing spondylitis blood was a TCR beta motif of fewer than ten highly homologous variants.

TCRdb re-called the 5' RACE reads with MiXCR, one entry per CDR3 protein. Counted here are around 440,000 distinct CDR3 sequences, over 15% occurring once; the ten biggest clones make up around 0.92%. These receptors have no known antigen. The specimen sequenced was blood, either unsorted or a sorted T cell fraction (not recorded which). These receptors all stem from a male donor with ankylosing spondylitis.

Ten or more counts support this clonotype. The V call is TRBV10-2, the J call TRBJ1-1, with D uncertain. Germline CDR1 and CDR2: WSHSY and SAAADI. Trimming took 6 bases from V and 1 from J, leaving 6 bases between them. The CDR3 covers 12 residues. CDR3 DNA: TGCGCCAGCAGGGAGGGGAACACTGAAGCTTTCTTT. Encoded protein: CASREGNTEAFF.

The CDR3 spells CASSLAPGQKNIQYF. DNA of the CDR3: TGTGCCAGCAGCCTAGCTCCGGGACAGAAAAACATTCAGTACTTC. This chain joins TRBV6-1 and TRBJ2-4; 7 nucleotides line up with TRBD1. Germline lookup yields CDR1 MNHNS and CDR2 SASEGT. The CDR3 is 15 amino acids. V trimming: 6 bases; J trimming: 4 bases; junction bases outside the gene matches: 9.

This sequence joins TRBV20-1 and TRBJ1-6; D perhaps matches TRBD1 (5 bases). The CDR3 is 15 amino acids. Germline values: CDR1 DFQATT, CDR2 SNEGSKA (reference sequence). V lost 0 bases and J lost 9, with 15 bases in between. The CDR3 DNA follows: TGCAGTGCTAGAGATCATGGCAGGGAGGGTTCACCCCTCCACTTT. Translating gives CSARDHGREGSPLHF.

The chain carries TRBV28 and TRBJ2-1; TRBD2 matches at 8 bases. The CDR3 consists of 11 residues. The germline gives CDR1 MDHEN, CDR2 SYDVKM. CDR3 in amino acids: CRVAGNNEQFF. DNA for the CDR3: TGTCGGGTAGCGGGAAACAATGAGCAGTTCTTC.

A note on this clonotype: The junction departs from germline at one end; a sequencing error may be responsible. The chain couples TRBV20-1 to TRBJ2-7, with D maybe TRBD2 (6 bases). The CDR3 spans 13 residues. The V gene's germline CDR1 is DFQATT and CDR2 SNEGSKA (reference sequence). The CDR3: CSSRRAGTYEQYF. The DNA for the CDR3 is TGCAGTTCTAGACGGGCAGGGACTTACGAGCAGTACTTC.

This clonotype has just a few counts. The V gene is TRBV6-1, the J gene TRBJ2-7; possibly TRBD1 or TRBD2 for D (5 bases each). Trimming left V 7 bases short and J 6 bases short, with 16 bases between. Per the germline V gene, CDR1 is MNHNS and CDR2 is SASEGT. The CDR3 totals 13 residues. The CDR3 nucleotides are TGTGCCAGCACGGACACCAGCCGGGGCGAGCAGTACTTC. Protein sequence: CASTDTSRGEQYF.

This clonotype appeared a few times. The chain employs TRBV6-5 and TRBJ2-7; D is undetermined. CDR3 length equals 15 residues. Germline CDR1 and CDR2: MNHEY and SVGAGI. V lost 2 bases and J lost 1, with 12 bases in between. The CDR3 DNA follows: TGTGCCAGCAGTTACCAAGGCCAAGGGTCCTACGAGCAGTACTTC. It codes for CASSYQGQGSYEQYF.

The chain links TRBV5-1 to TRBJ2-7, with 9 nucleotides matching TRBD1. The V gene's germline CDR1 is SGHRS and CDR2 YFSETQ. Trimming removed 4 bases from V and 5 bases from J; junction bases left unmatched: 10. CDR3 length: 15 amino acids. CDR3 protein: CASSITGTGIHEQYF. The CDR3 bases are TGCGCCAGCAGCATTACCGGGACAGGGATTCACGAGCAGTACTTC.

This clonotype was recorded a few times. This chain joins TRBV16 and TRBJ1-4; the D is unclear. Germline V gives CDR1 KGHSY, CDR2 FQNENV. The CDR3 contains 16 residues. Trimming pared 4 bases from V and 0 bases from J, leaving 12 bases between. CDR3 loop: CASSPRTASTNEKLFF. For the CDR3, the DNA is TGTGCCAGCAGCCCAAGGACCGCTTCAACTAATGAAAAACTGTTTTTT.

The CDR3 sequence: CASSARLASGTYNEQFF. CDR3 nucleotides: TGTGCCAGCAGCGCCCGGCTGGCATCTGGGACCTACAATGAGCAGTTCTTC. J is TRBJ2-1 and V is TRBV6-1; no clear D gene. V dropped 6 bases and J dropped 2 bases, with 20 bases sitting between them. Germline V gene lookup returns CDR1 MNHNS and CDR2 SASEGT. The CDR3 contains 17 residues.

In this sample, this clonotype turned up a few times. The CDR3 nucleotides are TGTGCCAGCTACCCTACCCTGGAGGAGACCCAGTACTTC. Translated, it gives CASYPTLEETQYF. The V and J genes are TRBV18 and TRBJ2-5; D call uncertain. Trimming cost V 7 bases and J 5 bases, with 14 bases left between them. The germline CDR1 and CDR2 sequences are KGHSH and LQKENI. This CDR3 region has 13 residues.

Only a few counts were recorded for this clonotype. This chain joins TRBV3-1 and TRBJ2-3; TRBD2 agrees at 12 bases. V shed 4 bases and J 2 bases; nucleotides not matched to a gene: 10. There are 18 residues in the CDR3. Germline-derived CDR1 and CDR2 are LGHDT and YNNKEL (reference sequence). CDR3 in DNA: TGTGCCAGCAGCCTCGTACCGGGACTAGCGGGCTCCACAGATACGCAGTATTTT. Translation: CASSLVPGLAGSTDTQYF.

The rearrangement joins TRBV27 to TRBJ2-2, with 8 bases identical to TRBD2. The germline V gene encodes CDR1 MNHEY and CDR2 SMNVEV (reference sequence). The V segment lost 5 bases and the J segment 5 bases; nucleotides outside the gene matches: 7. The CDR3 extends over 15 amino acids. CDR3 sequence: CASSPSGLGTGELFF. CDR3 nucleotide sequence: TGTGCCAGCAGTCCATCGGGACTAGGTACCGGGGAGCTGTTTTTT.

The genes are TRBV30 and TRBJ2-1; D gene uncertain. The V gene's germline CDR1 is GTSNPN and CDR2 SVGIG (reference sequence). V dropped 4 bases and J dropped 4 bases, with 11 bases sitting between them. This CDR3 has 13 residues. The CDR3 here is CAWTQLGYNEQFF. The CDR3 nucleotides are TGTGCCTGGACGCAACTCGGGTACAATGAGCAGTTCTTC.

V usage is TRBV5-1 and J usage is TRBJ2-2; 7 bases map to TRBD1. With 4 bases clipped from V and 4 bases from J, the junction kept 7 bases outside the gene matches. CDR1 is SGHRS and CDR2 is YFSETQ in the germline V gene. The CDR3 loop spans 15 amino acids. CDR3: CASSPTGLGTGELFF. In nucleotides, the CDR3 is TGCGCCAGCAGCCCGACAGGGTTGGGCACCGGGGAGCTGTTTTTT.

Written as DNA, the CDR3 is TGTGCCAGCGGCCAGACAGGAAACACCATATATTTT. This sequence encodes CASGQTGNTIYF. The chain employs TRBV27 and TRBJ1-3, with D unclear. CDR3 length: 12 amino acids. V lost 8 bases, J lost 4 bases, and 9 bases lay in between. Germline CDR1 MNHEY, CDR2 SMNVEV (reference sequence).

The chain employs TRBV6-1 and TRBJ2-3; D not resolved. Trimming removed 6 bases from V and 1 base from J, with 14 bases in between. The germline V gene encodes CDR1 MNHNS and CDR2 SASEGT. The CDR3 has 15 residues. CDR3 loop: CASRPPGPRTDTQYF. The CDR3 nucleotides read TGTGCCAGCAGACCGCCGGGCCCCCGCACAGATACGCAGTATTTT.

The V gene is TRBV19, the J gene TRBJ1-1; D unclear. CDR1 is LNHDA, CDR2 SQIVND, per germline (reference sequence). V was shortened by 9 bases and J by 1 base, with 15 bases between the two germline ends. The CDR3 contains 14 residues. CDR3 amino acids: CASRRDTPNTEAFF. For the CDR3, the DNA is TGTGCCAGCCGGAGAGACACGCCGAACACTGAAGCTTTCTTT.

In its sample, this clonotype was seen a few times. The gene calls are TRBV12-3 or TRBV12-4 and TRBJ1-5; D gene ambiguous. The CDR3 consists of 14 residues. Trimming pared 8 bases from V and 0 bases from J, leaving 11 bases between. This CDR3 is CASGSPNSNQPQHF. CDR3 in DNA: TGTGCCAGCGGGAGTCCCAATAGCAATCAGCCCCAGCATTTT.

This rearrangement joins TRBV12-5 to TRBJ1-1, with 9 bases identical to TRBD1. The ends lost 1 base at V and 0 bases at J; junction bases unmatched: 15. CDR1 and CDR2 (germline): LGHNT, FRNRAP. The CDR3 is 20 amino acids. The CDR3 DNA sequence: TGTGCTAGTGGTTTGGCCCCAAAAGAGGCACAGGGGGCCATGAACACTGAAGCTTTCTTT. Encoded protein: CASGLAPKEAQGAMNTEAFF.

The sample holds many counts of this clonotype. The rearrangement joins TRBV7-9 to TRBJ1-4, with TRBD1 identical over 9 bases. Germline V gives CDR1 SEHNR, CDR2 FQNEAQ (reference sequence). J gave up 14 bases and V 4 bases, and 8 bases lay outside the gene matches. This CDR3 has 13 amino acids. The CDR3 region has the DNA TGTGCCAGCAGCTCGGGACAGGGAACGGGGCTGTTTTTT. The encoded protein is CASSSGQGTGLFF.

The gene calls are TRBV20-1 and TRBJ1-6; D unclear. Trimming took off 7 bases at V and 7 bases at J, with 14 bases between the two ends. The CDR3 runs to 13 residues. Germline values: CDR1 DFQATT, CDR2 SNEGSKA (reference sequence). The CDR3 nucleotides read TGCAGTGTCAAAAGGACGGGGAATTCACCCCTCCACTTT. Protein: CSVKRTGNSPLHF.

The chain combines TRBV29-1 with TRBJ1-1; possible D gene TRBD1, 5 bases. V was pared by 2 bases and J by 4 bases, with 14 bases between. Germline V lookup: CDR1 SQVTM, CDR2 ANQGSEA. The length of the CDR3 is 14 residues. The CDR3 here is CSVESSTGGTEAFF. The CDR3 DNA is TGCAGCGTTGAATCTTCTACGGGGGGCACTGAAGCTTTCTTT.

V gene TRBV5-1 combines with J gene TRBJ2-6; tentatively, D is TRBD2 (6 bases). Germline lookup yields CDR1 SGHRS and CDR2 YFSETQ. This CDR3 is 14 amino acids long. The germline V and J ends were trimmed by 7 bases and 1 base, with 9 bases remaining between them. CDR3 nucleotide sequence: TGCGCCAGCCAACGGGGGTCTGGGGCCAACGTCCTGACTTTC. This encodes CASQRGSGANVLTF.

This clonotype was observed a few times. V usage is TRBV6-5 and J usage is TRBJ1-3; weak D call: TRBD1 (5 bases). The CDR3 runs 16 residues. The V gene's germline CDR1 is MNHEY and CDR2 SVGAGI. Trimming stripped 4 bases from V and 2 bases from J, with 15 bases between. This CDR3 is CASSSSGEGAGNTIYF. CDR3 DNA sequence: TGTGCCAGCAGTTCCTCAGGAGAAGGGGCTGGAAACACCATATATTTT.

The chain links TRBV7-9 to TRBJ2-1; 11 positions agree with TRBD2. Germline V CDR1 and CDR2: SEHNR, FQNEAQ (reference sequence). Trimming took 0 bases from V and 8 from J; bases not matched to a gene: 9. The CDR3 loop spans 17 amino acids. DNA of the CDR3: TGTGCCAGCAGCTTAGCTAGCGGGGGGGCAGTTTTCGATGAGCAGTTCTTC. It yields the protein CASSLASGGAVFDEQFF.

CDR3 residues: CASLTLGISGANVLTF. CDR3 nucleotide sequence: TGTGCCAGCTTAACCCTGGGGATCTCTGGGGCCAACGTCCTGACTTTC. The chain employs TRBV12-3 or TRBV12-4 and TRBJ2-6; D uncertain. The length of the CDR3 is 16 residues. Trimming cost V 8 bases and J 0 bases, with 14 bases left between them.

V gene TRBV5-1 combines with J gene TRBJ1-2; TRBD1 is a possible D gene (6 bases). This CDR3 spans 13 amino acids. Trimming stripped 3 bases from V and 8 bases from J, with 14 bases between. Germline CDR1 is SGHRS and CDR2 is YFSETQ. The DNA of the CDR3 is TGCGCCAGCAGCTGGGGGGCCTCGGAGGGCTACACCTTC. Protein: CASSWGASEGYTF.

This clonotype was picked up a small number of times. The chain links TRBV7-2 to TRBJ2-7; D gene ambiguous. Germline CDR1 reads SGHTA; CDR2 reads FQGNSA. The CDR3 runs to 14 residues. V lost 4 bases to trimming and J lost 1 base, with 11 bases between them. CDR3 protein: CASSSRRNSYEQYF. CDR3 bases: TGTGCCAGCAGCTCACGAAGGAATTCCTACGAGCAGTACTTC.

This clonotype was picked up a small number of times. The rearrangement joins TRBV11-2 to TRBJ1-3, with a weak D call TRBD1 (5 bases). CDR1 SGHAT and CDR2 FQNNGV come from the germline V gene. The CDR3 spans 19 residues. Trimming pared 1 base from V and 2 bases from J, leaving 21 bases between. Written as DNA, the CDR3 is TGTGCCAGCAGCTTAGTCCCCGGGACCGGCGTCAACCCTGGAAACACCATATATTTT. Protein: CASSLVPGTGVNPGNTIYF. Supplemented by reference TRBV11-2 and TRBJ1-3, the full variable domain reads EAGVAQSPRYKIIEKRQSVAFWCNPISGHATLYWYQQILGQGPKLLIQFQNNGVVDDSQLPKDRFSAERLKGVDSTLKIQPAKLEDSAVYLCASSLVPGTGVNPGNTIYFGEGSWLTVV.

This chain connects TRBV9 to TRBJ1-3; D is undetermined. The length of the CDR3 is 16 residues. Per germline, CDR1 SGDLS and CDR2 YYNGEE. V shed 0 bases and J shed 4 bases, with 14 bases lying between them. CDR3 sequence (DNA): TGTGCCAGCAGCGTAGGGGGTTGGGATCCAGGAAACACCATATATTTT. It encodes CASSVGGWDPGNTIYF. Drawing the rest from reference TRBV9 and TRBJ1-3, the complete variable domain is DSGVTQTPKHLITATGQRVTLRCSPRSGDLSVYWYQQSLDQGLQFLIQYYNGEERAKGNILERFSAQQFPDLHSELNLSSLELGDSALYFCASSVGGWDPGNTIYFGEGSWLTVV.

This chain joins TRBV20-1 and TRBJ1-1; unclear D gene. CDR3 length equals 11 residues. From germline, CDR1 is DFQATT and CDR2 SNEGSKA (reference sequence). V was clipped by 7 bases and J by 1 base, with 7 bases between them. CDR3 protein: CSGKGNTEAFF. The CDR3 DNA follows: TGCAGTGGCAAGGGGAACACTGAAGCTTTCTTT.